This TCR beta chain was captured by sequencing in a study of cytomegalovirus exposure and HLA in healthy donors. Study-wide results and caveats: Within the 90 to 150 validation repertoires, first-cohort TCR clusters tended to co-occur, according to a later analysis. The investigators catalogued 180 or so TCR beta chains as cytomegalovirus-associated.

Profiling relied on immunoSEQ multiplex PCR, and the TCRdb table lists in-frame clones only, not all of them. This table has about 220,000 clones, about nine tenths appearing once. Germline V CDR1 and CDR2: SGHRS, YFSETQ. The CDR3 has 15 amino acids. V was pared by 3 bases and J by 6 bases, with 6 bases of the junction left unmatched. Remarks on this clone: Its antigen is not known.

Sample: PBMCs. The V and J genes are TRBV5-1 and TRBJ2-2; 9 bases map to TRBD1. This TCR came from a woman aged 18-30 years in good health and CMV-seronegative. DNA for the CDR3: TGCGCCAGCAGCTCGACAGGGGGATCTCCCGGGGAGCTGTTTTTT. Amino acids: CASSSTGGSPGELFF.